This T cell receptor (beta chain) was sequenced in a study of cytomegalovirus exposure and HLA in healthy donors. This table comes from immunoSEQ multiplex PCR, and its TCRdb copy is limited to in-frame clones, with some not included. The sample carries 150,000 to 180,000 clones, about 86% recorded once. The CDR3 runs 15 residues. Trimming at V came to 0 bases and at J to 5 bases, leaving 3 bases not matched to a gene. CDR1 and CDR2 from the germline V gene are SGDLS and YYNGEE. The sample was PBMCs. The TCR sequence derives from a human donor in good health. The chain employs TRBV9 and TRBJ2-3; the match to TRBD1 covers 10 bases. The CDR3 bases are TGTGCCAGCAGCGTAGAGGGACAGGGGAGAGATACGCAGTATTTT. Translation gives CASSVEGQGRDTQYF.